This is a list of T cell receptor beta chains from one sample in a study of CD8 T cells in ankylosing spondylitis. TCRdb re-analysed the 5' RACE reads in MiXCR, keeping a single row per CDR3 protein. The table shows under 250,000 distinct CDR3 sequences, with about a quarter occurring only once. Sample: blood, either unsorted or a sorted T cell fraction (not recorded which). These receptors came from a male donor with ankylosing spondylitis or in good health (not recorded which). CDR3s include the opening cysteine and the closing phenylalanine or tryptophan. A D gene is named only where the DNA matches it firmly. Expanded clones are given a class, and other clones once, few, many or no size at all.

j_call clone_size d_call v_call cdr3_aa cdr3_nt
TRBJ2-1 NA NA TRBV20-1 CSARDLGDRLEQFF TGCAGTGCTAGAGATCTGGGAGACCGGCTGGAGCAGTTCTTC
TRBJ1-2 NA NA TRBV29-1 CSVEGGAGGYTF TGCAGCGTTGAAGGAGGGGCGGGTGGCTACACCTTC
TRBJ2-7 few NA TRBV10-3 CAISAAEFDEQYF TGTGCCATCAGTGCCGCGGAGTTCGACGAGCAGTACTTC
TRBJ2-4 few TRBD2 TRBV10-2 CASSELAGGHILIQYF TGCGCCAGCAGTGAGTTAGCGGGAGGGCACATTCTTATTCAGTACTTC
TRBJ2-3 many TRBD2 TRBV15 CATSRDLGKREGLDTQYF TGTGCCACCAGCAGAGATTTAGGGAAGCGGGAGGGCCTAGATACGCAGTATTTT
TRBJ2-2 many NA TRBV4-2 CASSHPPGGVGTGELFF TGTGCCAGCAGCCACCCCCCTGGGGGAGTAGGTACCGGGGAGCTGTTTTTT
TRBJ2-1 few NA TRBV27 CASSLKGPSYNEQFF TGTGCCAGCAGTTTGAAGGGCCCCTCCTACAATGAGCAGTTCTTC
TRBJ1-5 many NA TRBV29-1 CSVGFRGNQPQHF TGCAGCGTTGGTTTCAGGGGCAATCAGCCCCAGCATTTT
TRBJ2-3 many TRBD2 TRBV29-1 CSVALAGSTDTQYF TGCAGCGTTGCTCTAGCGGGGAGCACAGATACGCAGTATTTT
TRBJ2-3 few NA TRBV29-1 CSGEVTDTQYF TGCAGCGGCGAAGTCACAGATACGCAGTATTTT
TRBJ2-7 few TRBD2 TRBV29-1 CSVNGLAGHYEQYF TGCAGCGTCAACGGACTAGCGGGCCACTACGAGCAGTACTTC
TRBJ2-5 NA TRBD2 TRBV9 CASSVGAGAVQETQYF TGTGCCAGCAGCGTAGGTGCGGGAGCTGTCCAAGAGACCCAGTACTTC
TRBJ2-7 many NA TRBV15 CATSREGFYEQYF TGTGCCACCAGCAGAGAGGGGTTCTACGAGCAGTACTTC
TRBJ2-5 many NA TRBV5-1 CASSSYRQETQYF TGCGCCAGCAGCTCCTATCGTCAAGAGACCCAGTACTTC
TRBJ2-2 many TRBD2 TRBV5-6 CASSFEGLAGAAGELFF TGTGCCAGCAGCTTCGAGGGACTAGCGGGAGCGGCCGGGGAGCTGTTTTTT
TRBJ2-5 NA TRBD2 TRBV20-1 CSATSGKGQETQYF TGCAGTGCTACTAGCGGGAAAGGTCAAGAGACCCAGTACTTC
TRBJ2-3 few TRBD2 TRBV6-5 CASNILAGRPTDTQYF TGTGCCAGCAATATACTAGCGGGACGTCCGACAGATACGCAGTATTTT
TRBJ2-1 few NA TRBV29-1 CSVEVKGSYNEQFF TGCAGCGTTGAAGTGAAGGGTAGCTACAATGAGCAGTTCTTC
TRBJ2-5 many NA TRBV9 CASSVDTGRETQYF TGTGCCAGCAGCGTAGACACAGGGCGGGAGACCCAGTACTTC
TRBJ2-3 few NA TRBV20-1 CSASMSSPDTQYF TGCAGTGCTAGTATGTCCTCTCCAGATACGCAGTATTTT
TRBJ2-7 many TRBD1 TRBV7-2 CASTRQGYEQYF TGTGCCAGCACGAGACAGGGCTACGAGCAGTACTTC
TRBJ2-5 many NA TRBV24-1 CATSDLGGETQYF TGTGCCACCAGTGATCTTGGAGGAGAGACCCAGTACTTC
TRBJ2-5 few TRBD1 TRBV20-1 CSARLTGRKETQYF TGCAGTGCTAGGTTGACAGGGAGAAAGGAGACCCAGTACTTC
TRBJ1-1 NA NA TRBV5-1 CASSLWGENTEAFF TGCGCCAGCAGCTTGTGGGGCGAGAACACTGAAGCTTTCTTT
TRBJ1-2 NA NA TRBV12-3/TRBV12-4 CASRDNRDYGYTF TGTGCCAGCAGGGATAACAGGGACTATGGCTACACCTTC
TRBJ2-5 few TRBD2 TRBV12-3/TRBV12-4 CAISSGSATQYF TGTGCCATTTCGAGCGGGAGCGCGACCCAGTACTTC
TRBJ2-7 NA NA TRBV3-1 CASSQDLKVAGSEQYF TGTGCCAGCAGCCAAGATTTGAAGGTGGCGGGGTCCGAGCAGTACTTC
TRBJ2-1 NA NA TRBV9 CASSVSEGSYNEQFF TGTGCCAGCAGCGTATCGGAAGGCTCCTACAATGAGCAGTTCTTC
TRBJ2-3 NA NA TRBV20-1 CSASHASNTQYF TGCAGTGCTAGCCACGCGTCGAATACGCAGTATTTT
TRBJ2-1 many TRBD2 TRBV5-1 CASSGTSGRDEQFF TGCGCCAGCAGCGGAACTAGCGGACGGGATGAGCAGTTCTTC
TRBJ1-1 many NA TRBV20-1 CSAPDVGHQTLEAFF TGCAGTGCGCCCGACGTGGGGCACCAAACACTTGAAGCTTTCTTT
TRBJ2-7 many TRBD2 TRBV28 CASSFSGTSDEQYF TGTGCCAGCAGCTTCTCCGGGACTAGCGACGAGCAGTACTTC
TRBJ2-4 NA TRBD1 TRBV7-2 CASSSRTGTAKNIQYF TGTGCCAGCAGCTCTCGGACAGGGACAGCCAAAAACATTCAGTACTTC
TRBJ2-1 many TRBD2 TRBV11-2 CASSLVLAGASYNEQFF TGTGCCAGCAGCTTAGTCCTAGCGGGGGCCTCCTACAATGAGCAGTTCTTC
TRBJ1-6 few NA TRBV25-1 CASSDSGMGSPLHF TGTGCCAGCAGTGATTCCGGGATGGGGTCACCCCTCCACTTT
TRBJ1-1 NA NA TRBV18 CASSPQGKSAFF TGTGCCAGCTCACCACAAGGGAAGAGCGCTTTCTTT
TRBJ2-5 NA NA TRBV10-3 CAISELGEETQYF TGTGCCATCAGTGAATTAGGGGAAGAGACCCAGTACTTC
TRBJ2-1 few NA TRBV15 CATSRSSGSYNEQFF TGTGCCACCAGCCGGAGTAGTGGCTCCTACAATGAGCAGTTCTTC
TRBJ2-2 many TRBD2 TRBV3-1 CASRKGLANTGELFF TGTGCCAGCAGGAAGGGACTAGCGAACACCGGGGAGCTGTTTTTT
TRBJ1-5 many NA TRBV19 CATRGRQPQHF TGTGCCACTCGAGGTCGGCAGCCCCAGCATTTT
TRBJ2-1 NA NA TRBV20-1 CSAVGGASLDNEQFF TGCAGTGCCGTTGGAGGGGCTAGCCTGGATAATGAGCAGTTCTTC
TRBJ2-5 few NA TRBV7-6 CASSPGRPQETQYF TGTGCCAGCAGCCCGGGGAGGCCCCAAGAGACCCAGTACTTC
TRBJ2-5 many NA TRBV9 CASSVAGGNIQETQYF TGTGCCAGCAGCGTAGCTGGGGGAAACATCCAAGAGACCCAGTACTTC
TRBJ1-1 NA NA TRBV4-1 CASSQAGQGGGEAFF TGCGCCAGCAGCCAAGCGGGCCAGGGAGGAGGTGAAGCTTTCTTT
TRBJ2-4 many NA TRBV5-1 CASSLDDRLNIQYF TGCGCCAGCAGCTTGGATGACAGGCTGAACATTCAGTACTTC
TRBJ2-2 many NA TRBV4-2 CASSQPRRGLNTGELFF TGTGCCAGCAGCCAGCCCCGCAGAGGGCTGAACACCGGGGAGCTGTTTTTT
TRBJ2-5 many NA TRBV29-1 CSAHGVETQYF TGCAGCGCCCACGGGGTGGAGACCCAGTACTTC
TRBJ2-2 NA NA TRBV6-1 CASGGLAQNTGELFF TGTGCCAGCGGAGGGCTAGCCCAAAACACCGGGGAGCTGTTTTTT
TRBJ2-7 once NA TRBV7-9 CASGRSSYEQYF TGTGCCAGTGGCAGGAGCTCCTACGAGCAGTACTTC
TRBJ2-7 many NA TRBV6-2/TRBV6-3 CATRDGASYEQYF TGTGCCACCCGGGACGGAGCTTCCTACGAGCAGTACTTC
TRBJ2-1 many TRBD2 TRBV7-9 CASSLAMGLAGDNEQFF TGTGCCAGCAGCTTAGCGATGGGACTAGCGGGAGACAATGAGCAGTTCTTC
TRBJ1-5 NA NA TRBV2 CASSEGRHWSSGNQPQHF TGTGCCAGCAGTGAGGGTAGGCACTGGTCATCCGGGAATCAGCCCCAGCATTTT
TRBJ1-2 NA NA TRBV12-3/TRBV12-4 CASSFGYYGYTF TGTGCCAGCAGTTTTGGATACTATGGCTACACCTTC
TRBJ2-5 NA TRBD2 TRBV3-1 CASSQGLAGRETQYF TGTGCCAGCAGCCAGGGACTAGCGGGGAGGGAGACCCAGTACTTC
TRBJ2-5 many NA TRBV14 CASSPLGSRRETQYF TGTGCCAGCAGCCCCTTAGGTTCCCGTCGAGAGACCCAGTACTTC
TRBJ2-5 many TRBD2 TRBV5-6 CASSLGYRSGLAPQTQYF TGTGCCAGCAGCTTGGGCTACCGTTCGGGACTAGCACCTCAGACCCAGTACTTC
TRBJ2-2 NA NA TRBV5-1 CASSAGAGTGELFF TGCGCCAGCAGCGCAGGGGCAGGCACCGGGGAGCTGTTTTTT
TRBJ1-3 many NA TRBV10-3 CAISERVGNTIYF TGTGCCATCAGTGAAAGGGTTGGAAACACCATATATTTT
TRBJ2-5 NA NA TRBV12-3/TRBV12-4 CASRPRQQETQYF TGTGCCAGCAGACCCCGACAGCAAGAGACCCAGTACTTC